Detailed here is one T cell receptor beta chain. Antigen specificity is unknown. 13 Jbeta primers and 60 Vbeta primers were used for the PCR. Generated by immunoSEQ multiplex PCR, the TCRdb table keeps only in-frame clones and is missing some. This table has around 200,000 clones, approximately 70% appearing once. The data originate from a study of cytomegalovirus exposure and HLA in healthy donors. Overall study results and limits: Later analysis suggested most CMV-associated TCR beta chains were HLA-restricted.

The V segment lost 4 bases and the J segment 3 bases; nucleotides outside the gene matches: 7. The CDR3 totals 15 residues. Germline V gene lookup returns CDR1 SGHTS and CDR2 YDEGEE. The chain has TRBV5-8 and TRBJ1-2; the match to TRBD1 covers 9 bases. The receptor was derived from a man aged 35 to 55 in good health and CMV-seropositive. The material sequenced was PBMCs. The CDR3 protein is CASSPGTGSDYGYTF. The CDR3 bases are TGTGCCAGCAGCCCGGGGACAGGGTCGGACTATGGCTACACCTTC. Full variable domain (outside the CDR3, taken from reference TRBV5-8 and TRBJ1-2): EAGVTQSPTHLIKTRGQQATLRCSPISGHTSVYWYQQALGLGLQFLLWYDEGEERNRGNFPPRFSGRQFPNYSSELNVNALELEDSALYLCASSPGTGSDYGYTFGSGTRLTVV.